This T cell receptor beta chain was sequenced during a study of blood T cell repertoires in COVID-19. Study background: The origin of the acute and convalescent COVID-19 samples was the United States, Italy and Spain.

The table came from immunoSEQ multiplex PCR; TCRdb's copy has only in-frame clones and leaves some out. The sample holds approximately 200,000 clones, less than 85% seen once. From germline, CDR1 is LGHDT and CDR2 YNNKEL (reference sequence). This CDR3 has 15 amino acids. The J segment lost 4 bases and the V segment lost 5 bases, leaving 10 bases of the junction unmatched. The sequenced sample consisted of PBMCs or T cells enriched from blood (not recorded which). The chain carries TRBV3-1 (or the pseudogene TRBV3-2) and TRBJ1-2, with 7 bases that match TRBD1. The receptor's source is a man aged 40-49 years who had recovered from COVID-19. In nucleotides, the CDR3 is TGTGCCAGCAGCTTACGACAGGGCGAGGTCTATGGCTACACCTTC. It translates to CASSLRQGEVYGYTF.